This T cell receptor (beta chain) was obtained from a study of T-cell reconstitution after alpha-beta-depleted transplantation in children. Using unique molecular identifiers, the investigators prepared the TCRbeta library. TCRdb reprocessed the PCR reads via MiXCR and lists one record per CDR3 protein. Of hundreds of thousands of distinct CDR3 sequences in the sample, roughly 17% were seen once. This clonotype has at least ten counts. Trimming took off 6 bases at V and 0 bases at J, with 8 bases between the two ends. The CDR3 contains 13 residues. The germline V gene has CDR1 MNHNS and CDR2 SASEGT. The specimen comprised PBMCs from the stem cell graft donor, sampled from the stem cell graft. The clonotype comes from a human donor who donated a stem cell graft to a child with acute myeloid leukemia. The chain combines TRBV6-1 with TRBJ1-1; D not resolved. The CDR3 DNA reads as TGTGCCAGCAGCGCCCCCTTGAACACTGAAGCTTTCTTT. Translating gives CASSAPLNTEAFF.